The clone carrying this T cell receptor (beta chain) has ten or more counts. At one of its ends the junction is not consistent with the germline gene, which may arise from a read error. Combining iRepertoire HTBI primers with Arm-PCR of CDR3 regions, the authors built TCR beta libraries. TCRdb itself ran the multiplex PCR reads through MiXCR, one entry per CDR3 protein. The data show over 350,000 distinct CDR3 sequences, with 15% seen just once and under 9% held by the top ten. In germline, CDR1 is SGHRS, CDR2 YFSETQ. This CDR3 spans 14 amino acids. This sample stems from a study of regulatory T cells in long-lasting Graves disease. Study information: Graves' patients (newly diagnosed) had been on antithyroid drugs under 3 months.

Documented time point: newly diagnosed GD, antithyroid drugs for less than 3 months. Generation of the TCR library employed RNA extracted from PBMCs. This sample also appeared in a second study, on T cells in Graves' hyperthyroidism and ophthalmopathy. According to that study: The model identified upcoming ophthalmopathy a median roughly 6 months ahead of onset.

This sequence was found in a middle-aged woman with Graves disease. The sample consisted of peripheral blood mononuclear cells (PBMCs), taken at new diagnosis, from a patient treated with antithyroid drugs. The chain recombines TRBV5-1 with TRBJ1-5, with D tentatively TRBD1 (6 bases). CDR3 protein: CASSLMPGDQPQHF. The CDR3 nucleotides are TGTGCCAGCAGCTTAATGCCAGGGGACCAGCCCCAGCATTTT.